The rows below give T cell receptor beta chains drawn from one sample of a study of graft-versus-host responses after intestinal transplantation. TCRdb keeps only in-frame clones here, not all; method: immunoSEQ multiplex PCR. There are roughly 70,000 clones in the sample; roughly 92% occur only once, and 6.5% to 8.5% lies in the top ten. Sequencing used bone marrow, obtained roughly 110 weeks after intestinal transplantation. These TCRs come from a human patient who received an intestinal transplant, so some T cells may come from the graft donor. Each CDR3 is given with its conserved first and last residue. A D gene is named only where the DNA matches it firmly. Clone sizes are given selectively: once, few, many, or a class where the clone is expanded.

v_call	d_call	clone_size	j_call	cdr3_nt	cdr3_aa
TRBV14	TRBD1	NA	TRBJ2-7	TGTGCCAGGACAGGGGGCTACGAGCAGTACTTC	CARTGGYEQYF
TRBV7-2	NA	NA	TRBJ2-3	TGTGCCAGCAGCTTAGCGCACCCAGATACGCAGTATTTT	CASSLAHPDTQYF
TRBV6-5	NA	once	TRBJ1-1	TGTGCCAGCAGTGAAACAGGGACTGAAGCTTTCTTT	CASSETGTEAFF
TRBV5-4	NA	NA	TRBJ2-1	TGTGCCAGCAGCCCACAGGTCAATGAGCAGTTCTTC	CASSPQVNEQFF
TRBV15	NA	NA	TRBJ2-2	TGTGCCACCAGCAGCCTCAACACCGGGGAGCTGTTTTTT	CATSSLNTGELFF
TRBV6-5	NA	NA	TRBJ1-4	TGTGCCAGCAGTTACAACGGGGGCGCTAATGAAAAACTGTTTTTT	CASSYNGGANEKLFF
TRBV7-6	NA	few	TRBJ1-1	TGTGCCAGCAGCGGACAGACTAACACTGAAGCTTTCTTT	CASSGQTNTEAFF
TRBV9	TRBD1	NA	TRBJ1-2	TGTGCCAGCAGCGTGGGGACAGATGGCTACACCTTC	CASSVGTDGYTF
TRBV5-4	NA	NA	TRBJ1-4	TGTGCCAGCAGTTATCGGGCCACGGACGGTGAAAAACTGTTTTTT	CASSYRATDGEKLFF
TRBV6-5	NA	NA	TRBJ2-5	TGTGCCAGCAGTTACACGGGTGCCCAAGAGACCCAGTACTTC	CASSYTGAQETQYF
TRBV6-1	NA	NA	TRBJ2-1	TGTGCCAGCAGTGATGTCGGTCACAAGGAGCAGTTCTTC	CASSDVGHKEQFF
TRBV6-5	NA	NA	TRBJ1-1	TGTGCCAGCAGTTACGGAGGGCTAGGCACTGAAGCTTTCTTT	CASSYGGLGTEAFF
TRBV7-7	NA	NA	TRBJ2-2	TGTGCCAGCAGCTTCTCCCCCAGGGGTACCGGGGAGCTGTTTTTT	CASSFSPRGTGELFF
TRBV5-5	NA	NA	TRBJ1-1	TGTGCCAGCAGCGGGGGTTTCAGTATGAACACTGAAGCTTTCTTT	CASSGGFSMNTEAFF
TRBV7-2	NA	NA	TRBJ1-5	TGTGCCAGCACCCTCGGCCCGCCCGGGCCCCAGCATTTT	CASTLGPPGPQHF
TRBV5-5	TRBD1	NA	TRBJ2-2	TGTGCCAGCAGCCAAGCAAGGGACAGGGAGGAAACCGGGGAGCTGTTTTTT	CASSQARDREETGELFF
TRBV7-3	NA	few	TRBJ1-2	TGTGCCAGCAGCGGGTCAGGGCTTGGCTACACCTTC	CASSGSGLGYTF
TRBV19	TRBD2	NA	TRBJ2-1	TGTGCCAGTAGGCGAAGCGGGAGTAGCTACAATGAGCAGTTCTTC	CASRRSGSSYNEQFF
TRBV29-1	NA	NA	TRBJ2-2	TGCAGCGTTGAAATCAGACTCACCGGGGAGCTGTTTTTT	CSVEIRLTGELFF
TRBV6-1	NA	NA	TRBJ2-3	TGTGCCAGCAGGAATATAGATACGCAGTATTTT	CASRNIDTQYF
TRBV25-1	NA	once	TRBJ2-2	TGTGCCAGCGCCGCAAGTAGGGACACCGGGGAGCTGTTTTTT	CASAASRDTGELFF
TRBV15	NA	NA	TRBJ1-3	TGTGCCACCAGCAGAGATACAGGAACACCTGGAAACACCATATATTTT	CATSRDTGTPGNTIYF
TRBV4-1	TRBD1	NA	TRBJ1-5	TGCGCCAGCAGCCAAGAATCGGTGGGAGGGGGCGATCAGCCCCAGCATTTT	CASSQESVGGGDQPQHF
TRBV9	NA	NA	TRBJ1-3	TGTGCCAGCAGCGTCTCGGGGGCTGGGGGAAACACCATATATTTT	CASSVSGAGGNTIYF
TRBV19	NA	few	TRBJ1-6	TGTGCCAGTAGCAAATTAGAGTCACCCCTCCACTTT	CASSKLESPLHF
TRBV6-5	NA	NA	TRBJ1-5	TGTGCCAGCAGTGCTTCTAGGGAGCGGCAGCCCCAGCATTTT	CASSASRERQPQHF
TRBV29-1	NA	once	TRBJ2-2	TGCAGCGTCAGGAGGCGGTTCGCCACCGGGGAGCTGTTTTTT	CSVRRRFATGELFF
TRBV5-6	TRBD2	NA	TRBJ2-7	TGTGCCAGCAGCTTTAGCGGGAGCAGCTCCTACGAGCAGTACTTC	CASSFSGSSSYEQYF
TRBV11-1	NA	NA	TRBJ1-2	TGTGCCAGCAGCTTACAGGGGAGAGGCTACACCTTC	CASSLQGRGYTF
TRBV6-5	TRBD2	NA	TRBJ2-3	TGTGCCAGCACCCGAGCGGGAGGGCCGGGGGATACGCAGTATTTT	CASTRAGGPGDTQYF
TRBV5-1	TRBD1	NA	TRBJ2-5	TGCGCCAGCAGCCACGGACAGGGGGAGATGGTGGAGACCCAGTACTTC	CASSHGQGEMVETQYF
TRBV6-1	NA	NA	TRBJ2-1	TGTGCCAGCGGTTGGCAGTTCTTC	CASGWQFF
TRBV19	TRBD2	once	TRBJ2-7	TGTGCCAGTAGTGCTGGGAGCGGGAGGTACGAGCAGTACTTC	CASSAGSGRYEQYF
TRBV2	NA	NA	TRBJ1-3	TGTGCCAGCAGACCCGACGGGACGGCAAACTCTGGAAACACCATATATTTT	CASRPDGTANSGNTIYF
TRBV5-1	NA	NA	TRBJ2-2	TGCGCCAGCAGTTTATCCGGGGAGCTGTTTTTT	CASSLSGELFF
TRBV4-2	TRBD2	medium-sized	TRBJ2-7	TGTGCCAGCAGCCAAGATCCTAGCGGGAGCGCCTCCCCCTACGAGCAGTACTTC	CASSQDPSGSASPYEQYF
TRBV6-5	TRBD1	NA	TRBJ2-7	TGTGCCAGCCGACAGGGCTCCTACGAGCAGTACTTC	CASRQGSYEQYF
TRBV29-1	TRBD2	NA	TRBJ2-7	TGCAGCGTTGATAGGCTAGCGGGAGTTGAGCAGTACTTC	CSVDRLAGVEQYF
TRBV10-1	NA	few	TRBJ2-7	TGCGCCGCCAGCGCTCGGGGATCCTACGAGCAGTACTTC	CAASARGSYEQYF
TRBV10-2	NA	NA	TRBJ1-5	TGCGCCAGCAGTGACCCTTTAAACTCGGGCAATCAGCCCCAGCATTTT	CASSDPLNSGNQPQHF
TRBV4-1	NA	NA	TRBJ2-2	TGCGCCAGCAGCTCCCGGGTTACGAACACCGGGGAGCTGTTTTTT	CASSSRVTNTGELFF
TRBV25-1	NA	once	TRBJ1-2	TGTGCCAGCAGTGAACCCGGGACAATAGCTAACTATGGCTACACCTTC	CASSEPGTIANYGYTF